Below are 15 T cell receptor beta chains sequenced from a single sample in a study of Siglec-9 on CD8 T cells in melanoma. Some clones are missing from TCRdb's copy, which holds only in-frame ones; the method was immunoSEQ multiplex PCR. The sample records tens of thousands of clones, 80% being singletons. What was sequenced was Siglec-9- CD8+ T cells sorted from blood. The receptors were sampled from a human donor in good health.

The chain joins TRBV11-2 to TRBJ1-1, with unresolved D. Trimming removed 3 bases at V and 1 base at J, with 6 bases between. The CDR3 has 13 residues. The germline gives CDR1 SGHAT, CDR2 FQNNGV. DNA of the CDR3: TGTGCCAGCAGCTTCGGTCAGAACACTGAAGCTTTCTTT. Translating gives CASSFGQNTEAFF. Complete variable domain (other parts from reference TRBV11-2 and TRBJ1-1): EAGVAQSPRYKIIEKRQSVAFWCNPISGHATLYWYQQILGQGPKLLIQFQNNGVVDDSQLPKDRFSAERLKGVDSTLKIQPAKLEDSAVYLCASSFGQNTEAFFGQGTRLTVV.

This chain links TRBV28 with TRBJ1-5; D is perhaps TRBD1 (5 bases). Germline lookup yields CDR1 MDHEN and CDR2 SYDVKM. CDR3 length equals 16 residues. Trimming removed 7 bases at V and 1 base at J, with 17 bases between. The CDR3 region is CASTLMRGASNQPQHF. The CDR3 nucleotides read TGTGCCAGCACCCTTATGAGGGGCGCGAGCAATCAGCCCCAGCATTTT.

The genes are TRBV5-6 and TRBJ2-1; maybe TRBD1 (6 bases). The CDR3 has 14 residues. The germline V and J ends were trimmed by 4 bases and 3 bases, with 11 bases remaining between them. Germline V gives CDR1 SGHDT, CDR2 YYEEEE. CDR3: CASSPQGIYNEQFF. CDR3 bases: TGTGCCAGCAGCCCGCAGGGGATCTACAATGAGCAGTTCTTC.

This clone was recorded a few times. The gene calls are TRBV4-1 and TRBJ2-1; D unresolved. There are 12 residues in the CDR3. V was trimmed by 5 bases and J by 7 bases, leaving 9 bases between them. Germline CDR1 MGHRA, CDR2 YSYEKL. The CDR3 DNA reads as TGCGCCAGCAGCGCGTGGGATAATGAGCAGTTCTTC. Amino acid sequence: CASSAWDNEQFF.

This clone was seen only a few times. The chain employs TRBV30 and TRBJ1-1; no reliable D call. Germline CDR1 reads GTSNPN; CDR2 reads SVGIG (reference sequence). V lost 4 bases to trimming and J lost 5 bases, with 20 bases between them. CDR3 size: 15 residues. The CDR3 loop reads CAWTTDQRAGTEAFF. For the CDR3, the DNA is TGTGCCTGGACCACAGACCAGAGGGCTGGTACTGAAGCTTTCTTT.

This chain uses TRBV7-6 with TRBJ2-1; 7 bases map to TRBD1. The CDR3 consists of 16 residues. CDR1 SGHVS and CDR2 FNYEAQ come from the germline V gene. Trimming cost V 0 bases and J 3 bases; bases outside gene matches: 5. The CDR3 is CASSLATGWNYNEQFF. DNA of the CDR3: TGTGCCAGCAGCTTAGCGACAGGGTGGAACTACAATGAGCAGTTCTTC.

The CDR3 spells CASSSLSYNEQFF. Here the CDR3 DNA reads TGCGCCAGCAGTAGTCTCAGCTACAATGAGCAGTTCTTC. The chain combines TRBV5-1 with TRBJ2-1; D remains ambiguous. CDR3 size: 13 residues. The V end was cut by 5 bases, the J end by 3 bases, with 9 bases between. Germline assignment: CDR1 SGHRS and CDR2 YFSETQ.

J is TRBJ1-6 and V is TRBV11-2, with D unresolved. This CDR3 spans 17 amino acids. V shed 2 bases and J shed 0 bases, with 11 bases lying between them. Germline values: CDR1 SGHAT, CDR2 FQNNGV. The DNA for the CDR3 is TGTGCCAGCAGCTTACAGGCGGACCGCTCCTATAATTCACCCCTCCACTTT. This encodes CASSLQADRSYNSPLHF.

The rearrangement links TRBV6-5 to TRBJ2-2; D is uncertain. V was trimmed by 0 bases and J by 5 bases, leaving 13 bases between them. Germline CDR1 reads MNHEY; CDR2 reads SVGAGI. The CDR3 is made up of 16 amino acids. The CDR3 region has the DNA TGTGCCAGCAGTTACTCGAAGCGCAGGCCTACCGGGGAGCTGTTTTTT. The encoded protein is CASSYSKRRPTGELFF.

Here the CDR3 DNA reads TGTGCCAGCAGTGAAGACCCAGTCGCCCTATCTCCCTATGGCTACACCTTC. Protein: CASSEDPVALSPYGYTF. The gene calls are TRBV6-1 and TRBJ1-2; D remains unclear. The CDR3 is made up of 17 amino acids. The germline gives CDR1 MNHNS, CDR2 SASEGT. The V end was cut by 1 base, the J end by 4 bases, with 19 bases between.

This clone occurred once. The genes are TRBV9 and TRBJ2-1, with D maybe TRBD1 (6 bases). The CDR3 extends over 19 amino acids. CDR1 SGDLS and CDR2 YYNGEE come from the germline V gene. Trimming removed 4 bases at V and 3 bases at J, with 26 bases between. The CDR3 DNA is TGTGCCAGCAGCCCTCACCATTCATTGACAGGCCTTTACTACAATGAGCAGTTCTTC. Encoded protein: CASSPHHSLTGLYYNEQFF.

The gene calls are TRBV29-1 and TRBJ2-1; TRBD2 agrees at 13 bases. Germline CDR1 is SQVTM and CDR2 is ANQGSEA. CDR3 length equals 18 residues. Trimming removed 0 bases from V and 1 base from J; junction bases left unmatched: 6. Written as DNA, the CDR3 is TGCAGCGTTGAAGATTTACTAGCGGGAGGGACTTCCTACAATGAGCAGTTCTTC. It specifies CSVEDLLAGGTSYNEQFF.

This chain links TRBV16 with TRBJ2-7, with TRBD1 matching over 7 bases. The CDR3 is made up of 12 amino acids. CDR1 is KGHSY, CDR2 FQNENV, per germline. The V and J ends lost 4 bases and 5 bases, in that order; junction bases with no gene match: 2. The CDR3, as DNA: TGTGCCAGCAGCCGTCAGGGGGACGAGCAGTACGTC. This codes for CASSRQGDEQYV.

The chain has TRBV15 and TRBJ1-2, with TRBD1 matching over 7 bases. CDR1 LNHNV and CDR2 YYDKDF come from the germline V gene (reference sequence). The V segment lost 5 bases and the J segment 2 bases; nucleotides outside the gene matches: 8. The CDR3 runs 15 residues. The chain's CDR3 is CATSENRGLNYGYTF. The CDR3 DNA follows: TGTGCCACCAGCGAAAACAGGGGCCTCAACTATGGCTACACCTTC.

This chain connects TRBV2 to TRBJ2-1; D is unclear. Germline V gives CDR1 SNHLY, CDR2 FYNNEI. This CDR3 is 11 amino acids long. Between the trimmed V and J ends, which lost 9 bases and 9 bases, there was a span of 12 bases. DNA of the CDR3: TGTGCCAGTTCCGGCACAACTGAGCAGTTCTTC. It encodes CASSGTTEQFF.